One sample yielded the 22 T cell receptor beta chains listed below, sequenced in a study of vaccination effects on CD4 cells after COVID-19. Some clones are missing from TCRdb's copy, which holds only in-frame ones; the method was immunoSEQ multiplex PCR. The table includes roughly 41,000 clones, roughly 70% detected once. Expansion of antigen-specific CD4+ T cells with viral peptide pools was carried out by the ViraFEST assay before sequencing. With about ten days of culture completed, CD4+ T cells were isolated. Each vaccine recipient was nucleocapsid antibody negative and had no prior SARS-CoV-2 infection. Antigens of these TCRs are unknown. This specimen consisted of CD4+ T cells from PBMCs cultured with HCoV-OC43 spike peptides, obtained before COVID-19 vaccination. Documented subset: HCoV-OC43 spike overlapping peptide pool stimulation. These receptors all stem from a human donor who received a COVID-19 vaccine.

The chain joins TRBV30 to TRBJ2-3; TRBD2 agrees at 7 bases. CDR1 and CDR2 (germline): GTSNPN, SVGIG (reference sequence). CDR3 length equals 14 residues. J was trimmed by 3 bases and V by 0 bases; bases with no gene match: 3. CDR3 in amino acids: CAWSVGGSTDTQYF. As DNA, the CDR3 is TGTGCCTGGAGTGTCGGCGGGAGTACAGATACGCAGTATTTT.

This chain joins TRBV18 and TRBJ1-5, with a tentative D call TRBD1 (5 bases). The germline gives CDR1 KGHSH, CDR2 LQKENI. V was clipped by 6 bases and J by 6 bases, with 12 bases between them. This CDR3 comprises 13 residues. CDR3 protein: CASSESGFQPQHF. CDR3 bases: TGTGCCAGCTCCGAATCAGGGTTTCAGCCCCAGCATTTT.

The rearrangement uses TRBV2 and TRBJ1-1, with unresolved D. The CDR3 loop spans 13 amino acids. Germline V gives CDR1 SNHLY, CDR2 FYNNEI. V lost 4 bases and J lost 14, with 20 bases in between. CDR3 coding DNA: TGTGCCAGCAGTGCCTCCTACCTAAACCGGGCATTCTTT. This codes for CASSASYLNRAFF. The full variable domain, completed using reference TRBV2 and TRBJ1-1, is EPEVTQTPSHQVTQMGQEVILRCVPISNHLYFYWYRQILGQKVEFLVSFYNNEISEKSEIFDDQFSVERPDGSNFTLKIRSTKLEDSAMYFCASSASYLNRAFFGQGTRLTVV.

This clone was detected only once. The V call is TRBV4-3, the J call TRBJ1-1; D is undetermined. Germline V gives CDR1 LGHNA, CDR2 YSLEER. Trimming cost V 3 bases and J 1 base, with 6 bases left between them. This CDR3 is built from 13 residues. The CDR3 coding sequence is TGCGCCAGCAGCCACAGTCAGAACACTGAAGCTTTCTTT. Amino acids: CASSHSQNTEAFF.

The V call is TRBV18, the J call TRBJ1-1; D remains unclear. CDR1 and CDR2 (germline): KGHSH, LQKENI. V was shortened by 0 bases and J by 0 bases, with 11 bases between the two germline ends. This CDR3 is 16 amino acids long. CDR3 DNA: TGTGCCAGCTCACCACCGATGGCCGTCCTGAACACTGAAGCTTTCTTT. It yields the protein CASSPPMAVLNTEAFF.

The CDR3 protein is CASSQEETSGIGNEQFF. The CDR3 DNA follows: TGTGCCAGCAGCCAAGAGGAAACTAGCGGGATTGGGAATGAGCAGTTCTTC. The chain is built from TRBV3-1 (or the pseudogene TRBV3-2) and TRBJ2-1; 10 bases match TRBD2. Germline V gene lookup returns CDR1 LGHDT and CDR2 YNNKEL (reference sequence). CDR3 length equals 17 residues. With V trimmed by 0 bases and J by 7 bases, 9 bases remained unmatched.

This sequence joins TRBV6-5 and TRBJ2-1, with D possibly matching TRBD2 (6 bases). CDR3 size: 15 residues. Germline loops: CDR1 MNHEY, CDR2 SVGAGI. Trimming removed 6 bases from V and 6 bases from J, with 18 bases in between. In DNA form, the CDR3 reads TGTGCCAGCAGCCAGGAGACGGGAGTATTCAATGAGCAGTTCTTC. This gives the protein CASSQETGVFNEQFF.

This rearrangement joins TRBV11-3 to TRBJ2-7, with 7 bases fitting TRBD1. The germline V gene has CDR1 SGHNT and CDR2 YENEEA. V shed 5 bases and J 5 bases; nucleotides not matched to a gene: 6. This CDR3 spans 13 amino acids. CDR3 region: CASSPTGDHEQYF. The CDR3, as DNA: TGTGCCAGCAGCCCCACAGGGGACCACGAGCAGTACTTC.

This clone has a handful of counts. This rearrangement joins TRBV7-8 to TRBJ1-2, with a tentative D call TRBD1 (5 bases). With 5 bases removed from V and 5 bases from J, the gap between germline ends came to 18 bases. This CDR3 spans 15 amino acids. CDR1 SGHVS and CDR2 FQNEAQ come from the germline V gene. The DNA for the CDR3 is TGTGCCAGCAGCCCTCTAACCGGGACCGAATATGGCTACACCTTC. It is translated as CASSPLTGTEYGYTF. The full variable domain, its missing parts supplied by reference TRBV7-8 and TRBJ1-2, is GAGVSQSPRYKVAKRGQDVALRCDPISGHVSLFWYQQALGQGPEFLTYFQNEAQLDKSGLPSDRFFAERPEGSVSTLKIQRTQQEDSAVYLCASSPLTGTEYGYTFGSGTRLTVV.

The chain carries TRBV20-1 and TRBJ1-3; D is unresolved. Germline CDR1 reads DFQATT; CDR2 reads SNEGSKA (reference sequence). The CDR3 spans 16 residues. Trimming left V 3 bases short and J 0 bases short, with 15 bases between. The CDR3 DNA is TGCAGTGCTAGTTCGGGCAGTTACCGCTCTGGAAACACCATATATTTT. Encoded protein: CSASSGSYRSGNTIYF.

This chain links TRBV7-2 with TRBJ1-6; D gene unclear. Germline CDR1 reads SGHTA; CDR2 reads FQGNSA. CDR3 length equals 12 residues. The germline V and J ends were trimmed by 1 base and 10 bases, with 5 bases remaining between them. In nucleotides, the CDR3 is TGTGCCAGCAGCTTAGGCCCCTCACCCCTCCACTTT. Amino acid sequence: CASSLGPSPLHF.

J is TRBJ2-7 and V is TRBV6-6; D is unresolved. Trimming pared 5 bases from V and 4 bases from J, leaving 12 bases between. CDR1 MNHNY and CDR2 SVGAGI come from the germline V gene (reference sequence). This CDR3 region has 13 residues. The CDR3 reads CASSTRLPYEQYF. The CDR3 bases are TGTGCCAGCAGTACTCGTCTTCCTTACGAGCAGTACTTC.

The DNA of the CDR3 is TGTGCCATCAGTGTAGGTCCCGCAGGGGACAATGAGCAGTTCTTC. Protein sequence: CAISVGPAGDNEQFF. The chain couples TRBV10-3 to TRBJ2-1; tentative D call: TRBD1 (6 bases). The CDR3 length is 15 residues. From germline, CDR1 is ENHRY and CDR2 SYGVKD. Between the trimmed V and J ends, which lost 4 bases and 5 bases, there was a span of 15 bases.

This rearrangement joins TRBV24-1 to TRBJ2-1; D is undetermined. CDR1 KGHDR and CDR2 SFDVKD come from the germline V gene. The CDR3 loop spans 15 amino acids. The V and J ends lost 0 bases and 4 bases respectively, with 9 bases between them. CDR3: CATSDLGLEYNEQFF. CDR3 DNA sequence: TGTGCCACCAGTGATTTGGGGCTAGAGTACAATGAGCAGTTCTTC.

The DNA of the CDR3 is TGCGCCAGCAGCATGGCCGGGACTAGCGTCACCGGGGAGCTGTTTTTT. Protein product: CASSMAGTSVTGELFF. The V call is TRBV5-1, the J call TRBJ2-2; 10 bases fit TRBD2. The CDR3 is 16 amino acids. Germline CDR1 and CDR2: SGHRS and YFSETQ. V was clipped by 4 bases and J by 4 bases; unmatched bases: 7.

The chain employs TRBV24-1 and TRBJ2-2; 15 bases map to TRBD2. Germline V lookup: CDR1 KGHDR, CDR2 SFDVKD. Trimming took 4 bases from V and 2 from J; bases not matched to a gene: 4. The CDR3 runs 18 residues. The DNA of the CDR3 is TGTGCCACCAGTGAGCCGGGACTAGCGGGAGGAAACACCGGGGAGCTGTTTTTT. It encodes CATSEPGLAGGNTGELFF.

The genes are TRBV7-2 and TRBJ1-5, with D unclear. The V and J ends lost 5 bases and 5 bases respectively, with 10 bases between them. Germline-derived CDR1 and CDR2 are SGHTA and FQGNSA. The CDR3 runs 13 residues. CDR3 nucleotides: TGTGCCAGCAGCCCGAGTGGGTATCAGCCCCAGCATTTT. It yields the protein CASSPSGYQPQHF.

The CDR3 DNA reads as TGTGCCAGTGGGTCCCCGCTAGAGGGCAATGAGCAGTTCTTC. Translated: CASGSPLEGNEQFF. The chain recombines TRBV19 with TRBJ2-1; D is possibly TRBD2 (5 bases). The CDR3 spans 14 residues. Germline CDR1 is LNHDA and CDR2 is SQIVND (reference sequence). The V and J ends lost 8 bases and 6 bases respectively, with 17 bases between them.

The rearrangement links TRBV5-1 to TRBJ2-5, with D perhaps matching TRBD2 (7 bases). The CDR3 length is 15 residues. V lost 0 bases and J lost 5, with 14 bases in between. The germline gives CDR1 SGHRS, CDR2 YFSETQ. This chain's CDR3 is CASSLARGGRETQYF. The CDR3 DNA reads as TGCGCCAGCAGCTTGGCCAGGGGAGGGAGGGAGACCCAGTACTTC.

The rearrangement links TRBV11-2 to TRBJ2-2, with a possible D match to TRBD1 (5 bases). V gave up 2 bases and J gave up 4 bases, with 11 bases separating them. The CDR3 has 15 amino acids. Germline loops: CDR1 SGHAT, CDR2 FQNNGV. The CDR3, as DNA: TGTGCCAGCAGCTTAACTCCAGGGCCCACCGGGGAGCTGTTTTTT. It specifies CASSLTPGPTGELFF.

The genes are TRBV6-2 or TRBV6-3 and TRBJ1-1; weak D call: TRBD1 (5 bases). Germline assignment: CDR1 MNHEY and CDR2 SVGEGT. The V gene lost 5 bases and the J gene lost 5 bases, with 27 bases spanning the gap. The CDR3 has 18 amino acids. The CDR3 DNA is TGTGCCAGCAGTACCCTGGCTACAGGCGGCAGATTGGGGACTGAAGCTTTCTTT. It is translated as CASSTLATGGRLGTEAFF.

The chain uses TRBV2 and TRBJ1-5; 7 bases line up with TRBD1. The CDR3 totals 15 residues. The junction had 7 bases not matched to a gene; V was cut back by 6 bases and J by 2 bases. Germline assignment: CDR1 SNHLY and CDR2 FYNNEI. In nucleotides, the CDR3 is TGTGCCAGCAGGACTGACAGGGCCCGCAATCAGCCCCAGCATTTT. It encodes CASRTDRARNQPQHF. The full variable domain, with the rest looked up from reference TRBV2 and TRBJ1-5, is EPEVTQTPSHQVTQMGQEVILRCVPISNHLYFYWYRQILGQKVEFLVSFYNNEISEKSEIFDDQFSVERPDGSNFTLKIRSTKLEDSAMYFCASRTDRARNQPQHFGDGTRLSIL.